This T cell receptor (beta chain) was captured by sequencing in a study of T cell changes during pregnancy in multiple sclerosis. Repertoires were generated with immunoSEQ multiplex PCR, while TCRdb's copy carries only in-frame clones and drops some. The sample yields tens of thousands of clones, roughly 90% seen once. There are 16 residues in the CDR3. Trimming at V came to 4 bases and at J to 2 bases, leaving 4 bases not matched to a gene. The germline CDR1 and CDR2 sequences are SGHRS and YFSETQ. The receptor was isolated from a female donor with multiple sclerosis, enrolled in a pregnancy study. The chain uses TRBV5-1 and TRBJ2-5, with 14 nucleotides matching TRBD2. The specimen was peripheral blood, collected in the first trimester of pregnancy. The CDR3 spells CASSPGLAGAQETQYF. CDR3 DNA: TGCGCCAGCAGCCCGGGACTAGCGGGAGCACAAGAGACCCAGTACTTC.